Each of the 6 T cell receptor beta chains below was sequenced from the same sample in a study of T cells in Graves' hyperthyroidism and ophthalmopathy (dated by TCRdb to the late 2010s). Library prep was done by multiplex PCR. Sequencing was performed on an Illumina HiSeq 2000. TCR beta CDR3 regions were amplified from RNA transcripts. The first round of RT-PCR for the TCR CDR3 was performed with the HTBI primer set and the Qiagen OneStep RT-PCR kit. Through fastp at Q25 and MiXCR, TCRdb rebuilt clones from the public reads, retaining in-frame beta chains. Each CDR3 protein gets just one entry, which takes the most common genes and DNA from the rows behind it. A total of 140,000 or so distinct CDR3 sequences appear in this sample, approximately 20% of them only once. The biggest ten clones account for 67% of the sample. The sequencing input was blood. These receptors originate from a woman in her forties or fifties with Graves' hyperthyroidism that later progressed to Graves' ophthalmopathy.

This clonotype was recorded only once. CDR3 nucleotide sequence: TGTGCCAGTAGTATCGTACTTAGCTCCTACAATGAGCAGTTCTTC. This encodes CASSIVLSSYNEQFF. V usage is TRBV19 and J usage is TRBJ2-1; unclear D gene. From germline, CDR1 is LNHDA and CDR2 SQIVND (reference sequence). Between the trimmed V and J ends, which lost 3 bases and 0 bases, there was a span of 9 bases. The CDR3 covers 15 residues.

This clonotype was seen only once. The J gene is TRBJ2-4, the V gene TRBV2, with 11 bases matching TRBD1. Losses at the gene ends were 2 bases for V and 2 bases for J; bases not matched to a gene: 5. The germline gives CDR1 SNHLY, CDR2 FYNNEI. The CDR3 contains 17 residues. CDR3 residues: CASSEIGTGGPKNIQYF. The CDR3 nucleotides read TGTGCCAGCAGTGAAATTGGGACAGGGGGGCCCAAAAACATTCAGTACTTC.

The chain links TRBV6-1 to TRBJ2-3, with TRBD1 matching 7 bases. CDR1 is MNHNS, CDR2 SASEGT, per germline. This CDR3 region has 14 residues. The J segment lost 6 bases and the V segment lost 5 bases, leaving 8 bases of the junction unmatched. The DNA for the CDR3 is TGTGCCAGCAGTCGCCCACAGGGGCGGGATACGCAGTATTTT. This translates into CASSRPQGRDTQYF.

In its sample, this clonotype was seen many times. V usage is TRBV20-1 and J usage is TRBJ2-3; the match to TRBD2 covers 10 bases. The junction had 5 bases not matched to a gene; V was cut back by 0 bases and J by 5 bases. This CDR3 region has 15 residues. CDR1 and CDR2 from the germline V gene are DFQATT and SNEGSKA (reference sequence). The CDR3: CSARDASGSGDTQYF. The CDR3 DNA reads as TGCAGTGCTAGAGATGCTAGCGGGAGTGGAGATACGCAGTATTTT.

In this sample, this clonotype turned up many times. This chain links TRBV28 with TRBJ2-7, with 9 bases fitting TRBD1. The CDR3 sequence is 14 residues long. Germline CDR1 MDHEN, CDR2 SYDVKM. The V gene end was trimmed by 3 bases and the J gene end by 3 bases; junction bases not matched to a gene: 3. The CDR3 bases are TGTGCCAGCAGTTTGACAGGGGGACGCTACGAGCAGTACTTC. This codes for CASSLTGGRYEQYF.

The chain joins TRBV28 to TRBJ1-6, with 8 bases aligning to TRBD1. This CDR3 has 14 residues. V trimming: 6 bases; J trimming: 6 bases; junction bases outside the gene matches: 4. Germline V gives CDR1 MDHEN, CDR2 SYDVKM. The CDR3, as DNA: TGTGCCAGCAGCAGGGACAGGATTAATTCACCCCTCCACTTT. Translating it yields CASSRDRINSPLHF.